These 13 T cell receptor beta chains were sequenced from one sample in a study of T-cell memory formation after mild COVID-19. TCRdb redid the calling of the 5' RACE reads with MiXCR, one entry per CDR3 protein. The sample includes about 340,000 distinct CDR3 sequences, around 21% of them seen just once. Source material: PBMCs or a T cell subset sorted from them (not recorded which). Receptors were obtained from an adult woman who had mild COVID-19 (a few samples of this study predate the infection). Cell type and time point are not known.

This clonotype has ten or more counts. V gene TRBV4-3 combines with J gene TRBJ2-1; D gene uncertain. The CDR3 totals 13 residues. Trimming left V 1 base short and J 7 bases short, with 8 bases between. Germline V gene sequence: CDR1 LGHNA, CDR2 YSLEER. The CDR3 sequence is CASSQVVANEQFF. CDR3 nucleotides: TGCGCCAGCAGCCAAGTCGTGGCAAATGAGCAGTTCTTC.

V usage is TRBV29-1 and J usage is TRBJ2-7; TRBD2 agrees at 9 bases. Per the germline V gene, CDR1 is SQVTM and CDR2 is ANQGSEA. The CDR3 has 12 residues. With V trimmed by 7 bases and J by 4 bases, 5 bases remained unmatched. The CDR3 is CSATTSGYEQYF. CDR3 sequence (DNA): TGCAGCGCAACGACTAGCGGTTACGAGCAGTACTTC.

This chain uses TRBV7-9 with TRBJ2-5; the D is unclear. From germline, CDR1 is SEHNR and CDR2 FQNEAQ (reference sequence). This CDR3 has 14 amino acids. Trimming removed 0 bases from V and 5 bases from J, with 10 bases in between. The CDR3 here is CASSLALQRETQYF. The CDR3 DNA sequence: TGTGCCAGCAGCTTAGCGCTACAGAGGGAGACCCAGTACTTC. Drawing the rest from reference TRBV7-9 and TRBJ2-5, the complete variable domain is DTGVSQNPRHKITKRGQNVTFRCDPISEHNRLYWYRQTLGQGPEFLTYFQNEAQLEKSRLLSDRFSAERPKGSFSTLEIQRTEQGDSAMYLCASSLALQRETQYFGPGTRLLVL.

This clonotype was seen only a few times. The V call is TRBV5-1, the J call TRBJ2-3; 9 bases are shared with TRBD1. CDR3 length equals 14 residues. J gave up 3 bases and V 4 bases, and 3 bases lay outside the gene matches. Germline-derived CDR1 and CDR2 are SGHRS and YFSETQ. Here the CDR3 reads CASSAGQGTDTQYF. The CDR3 nucleotides are TGCGCCAGCAGCGCCGGACAGGGGACAGATACGCAGTATTTT. Full variable domain (outside the CDR3, taken from reference TRBV5-1 and TRBJ2-3): KAGVTQTPRYLIKTRGQQVTLSCSPISGHRSVSWYQQTPGQGLQFLFEYFSETQRNKGNFPGRFSGRQFSNSRSEMNVSTLELGDSALYLCASSAGQGTDTQYFGPGTRLTVL.

In this sample, this clonotype turned up once. An end of the junction does not agree with germline; a read error may underlie this. This rearrangement joins TRBV19 to TRBJ2-5; 12 bases line up with TRBD1. The CDR3 consists of 16 residues. CDR1 and CDR2 (germline): LNHDA, SQIVND (reference sequence). The CDR3 DNA sequence: TGTGCCAGCAGTACCGGGACAGGGGGCGCGGGAGAGACCCAGTACTTC. As protein: CASSTGTGGAGETQYF.

This clonotype has at least ten counts. The chain links TRBV29-1 to TRBJ1-2, with 8 nucleotides matching TRBD1. CDR3 size: 13 residues. Germline CDR1 is SQVTM and CDR2 is ANQGSEA. V trimming: 1 base; J trimming: 5 bases; junction bases outside the gene matches: 3. The CDR3 spells CSVEGTGPYGYTF. As DNA, the CDR3 is TGCAGCGTTGAAGGGACAGGGCCTTATGGCTACACCTTC. Variable domain in full (rest from reference TRBV29-1 and TRBJ1-2): SAVISQKPSRDICQRGTSLTIQCQVDSQVTMMFWYRQQPGQSLTLIATANQGSEATYESGFVIDKFPISRPNLTFSTLTVSNMSPEDSSIYLCSVEGTGPYGYTFGSGTRLTVV.

The J gene is TRBJ1-1, the V gene TRBV18; D not resolved. The CDR3 sequence is 16 residues long. Germline V CDR1 and CDR2: KGHSH, LQKENI. Trimming took 3 bases from V and 1 from J, leaving 15 bases between them. The CDR3 DNA reads as TGTGCCAGCTCACCCAAAACCGGATGGGGGAACACTGAAGCTTTCTTT. Its protein is CASSPKTGWGNTEAFF.

The gene calls are TRBV7-2 and TRBJ2-7, with unresolved D. The CDR3 has 14 residues. CDR1 is SGHTA and CDR2 is FQGNSA in the germline V gene. The ends were cut back, 1 base at V and 0 bases at J, with 7 bases in the middle. CDR3 protein: CASSLVPGSYEQYF. In nucleotides, the CDR3 is TGTGCCAGCAGCTTAGTCCCGGGCTCCTACGAGCAGTACTTC.

This clonotype showed up many times. J is TRBJ2-7 and V is TRBV7-2; 9 bases map to TRBD2. Germline trimming cut 6 bases from V and 6 bases from J; bases unmatched to any gene: 12. In germline, CDR1 is SGHTA, CDR2 FQGNSA. The CDR3 is 15 residues long. The CDR3 nucleotides are TGTGCCAGCAGGTTCGCAACCGGGACTAGCAGCGAGCAGTACTTC. Translation: CASRFATGTSSEQYF.

This sequence joins TRBV24-1 and TRBJ2-1, with TRBD2 matching 8 bases. V shed 9 bases and J 8 bases; nucleotides not matched to a gene: 14. Germline V lookup: CDR1 KGHDR, CDR2 SFDVKD. The CDR3 has 15 residues. The CDR3 coding sequence is TGTGCCACCGGAGCCTCAAGCGGGAGTAGGGATGAGCAGTTCTTC. Its translation is CATGASSGSRDEQFF.

The chain couples TRBV9 to TRBJ2-3, with 11 nucleotides matching TRBD1. This CDR3 is built from 15 residues. CDR1 is SGDLS and CDR2 is YYNGEE in the germline V gene. With V trimmed by 5 bases and J by 3 bases, 5 bases remained unmatched. CDR3 amino acids: CASRVRDRGTDTQYF. The CDR3 region has the DNA TGTGCCAGCAGAGTCCGGGACAGGGGGACAGATACGCAGTATTTT.

This clonotype showed up many times. The rearrangement links TRBV23-1 to TRBJ2-1, with 12 bases that match TRBD2. TRBV23-1 is designated an ORF whose function remains uncertain. Unmatched junction bases numbered 12, after V lost 2 bases and J lost 4 bases. The CDR3 has 19 amino acids. CDR3 protein: CASSQPGASGGAIYNEQFF. CDR3 sequence (DNA): TGCGCCAGCAGTCAACCGGGGGCTAGCGGGGGGGCGATATACAATGAGCAGTTCTTC.

The chain is built from TRBV18 and TRBJ1-5; D not certain. The germline V gene has CDR1 KGHSH and CDR2 LQKENI. V lost 1 base, J lost 9 bases, and 16 bases lay in between. This CDR3 comprises 15 residues. The CDR3 sequence: CASSPREQYSRPQHF. CDR3 nucleotides: TGTGCCAGCTCACCACGGGAACAGTACTCTCGGCCCCAGCATTTT.